Sequencing of this T cell receptor (beta chain) was carried out in a study of T cell repertoires in cytomegalovirus infection. Looking at the study overall: Matching HLA type, along with CMV infection, was indicated by public TCR beta signatures.

Remarks on this clonotype: As yet, its antigen is unknown.

This CDR3 comprises 16 residues. The V gene's germline CDR1 is SGHTA and CDR2 FQGTGA. The junction had 6 bases not matched to a gene; V was cut back by 2 bases and J by 6 bases. Using its own MiXCR run on the reads, TCRdb lists one record per CDR3 protein. Among around 340,000 distinct CDR3 sequences listed, around 29% were seen once. The source material was cultured PBMCs, sampled from culture after CMV antigen stimulation. The sequence was obtained from a human donor in good health (CMV status not recorded). Some clones in this sample may be carry-over from other donors' samples. The gene calls are TRBV7-3 and TRBJ2-3; TRBD2 matches 12 bases. CDR3 bases: TGTGCCAGCAGCTTACCGACCGGGACTAGCGGGGATACGCAGTATTTT. Its translation is CASSLPTGTSGDTQYF.